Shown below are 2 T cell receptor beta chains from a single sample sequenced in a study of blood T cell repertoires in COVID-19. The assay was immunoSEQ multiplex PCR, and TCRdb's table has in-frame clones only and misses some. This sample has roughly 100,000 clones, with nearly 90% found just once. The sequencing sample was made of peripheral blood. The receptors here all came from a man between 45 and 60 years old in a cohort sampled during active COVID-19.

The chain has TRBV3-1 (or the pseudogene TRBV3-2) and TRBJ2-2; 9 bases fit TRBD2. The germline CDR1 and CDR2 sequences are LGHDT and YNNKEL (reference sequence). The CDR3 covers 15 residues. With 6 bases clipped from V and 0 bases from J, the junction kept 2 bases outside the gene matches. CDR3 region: CASSSSGTNTGELFF. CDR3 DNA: TGTGCCAGCAGTTCTAGCGGGACGAACACCGGGGAGCTGTTTTTT.

CDR3 residues: CASSQDGSRGEAFF. CDR3 nucleotides: TGTGCCAGCAGCCAAGATGGGTCTCGGGGTGAAGCTTTCTTT. The V gene is TRBV3-1 (or the pseudogene TRBV3-2), the J gene TRBJ1-1; no clear D gene. CDR1 and CDR2 (germline): LGHDT, YNNKEL (reference sequence). Deletions cut 0 bases from V and 7 bases from J, with 12 bases between. The CDR3 sequence is 14 residues long.